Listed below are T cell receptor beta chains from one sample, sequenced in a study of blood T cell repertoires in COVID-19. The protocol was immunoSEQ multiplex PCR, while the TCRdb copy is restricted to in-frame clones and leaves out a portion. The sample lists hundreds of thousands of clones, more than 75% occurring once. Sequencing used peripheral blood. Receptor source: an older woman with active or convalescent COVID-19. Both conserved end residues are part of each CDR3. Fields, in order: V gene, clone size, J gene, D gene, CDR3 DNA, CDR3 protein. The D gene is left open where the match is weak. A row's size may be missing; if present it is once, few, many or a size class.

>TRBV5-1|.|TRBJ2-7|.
TGCGCCAGCAGCCGCCCAGAGGGAACCGAGCAGTACTTC
CASSRPEGTEQYF
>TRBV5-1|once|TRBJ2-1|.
TGCGCCAGCAGCAATGGGTGGGCTGAGCAGTTCTTC
CASSNGWAEQFF
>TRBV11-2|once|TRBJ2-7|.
TGTGCCAGCAGCCTCGATCCCGGTTGGTCCTACGAGCAGTACTTC
CASSLDPGWSYEQYF
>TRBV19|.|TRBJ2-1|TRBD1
TGTGCCAGTAGTTTTCGGACAGGGGATGTAAGTGAGCAGTTCTTC
CASSFRTGDVSEQFF
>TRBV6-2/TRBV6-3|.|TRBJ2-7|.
TGTGCCAGCAGTTACACGAGGGGGAACGAGCAGTACTTC
CASSYTRGNEQYF
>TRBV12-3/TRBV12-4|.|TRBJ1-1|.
TGTGCCAGCAGTCCTCGTTCTAACACTGAAGCTTTCTTT
CASSPRSNTEAFF
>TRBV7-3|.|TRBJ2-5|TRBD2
TGTGCCAGCAGCGTATCCGGGGGGTTGGAGACCCAGTACTTC
CASSVSGGLETQYF
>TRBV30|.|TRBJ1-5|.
TGTGCCTGGAGTCGGGGGTCGGATCAGCCCCAGCATTTT
CAWSRGSDQPQHF
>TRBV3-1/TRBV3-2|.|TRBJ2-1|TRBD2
TGTGCCACCAGTTATAGCGGGGGCTCCTGGAATGAGCAGTTCTTC
CATSYSGGSWNEQFF
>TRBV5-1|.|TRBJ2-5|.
TGCGCCAGCAGCGGGGGGGCCGAGGGGGAGACCCAGTACTTC
CASSGGAEGETQYF
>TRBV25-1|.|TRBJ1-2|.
TGTGCCAGCAGTGAATGGGGCAGGGAGGGTGGCTACACCTTC
CASSEWGREGGYTF
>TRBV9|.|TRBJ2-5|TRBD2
TGTGCCAGCAGCGATACCGGGACTAGCCCGTACGAGACCCAGTACTTC
CASSDTGTSPYETQYF
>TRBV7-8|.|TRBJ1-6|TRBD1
TGTGCCAGCAGCTTCGACAGGGAAACTAATTCACCCCTCCACTTT
CASSFDRETNSPLHF
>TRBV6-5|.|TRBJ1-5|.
TGTGCCAGCGGCAACGGGGAGGGAGGGCAGCCCCAGCATTTT
CASGNGEGGQPQHF
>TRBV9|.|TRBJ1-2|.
TGTGCCAGCAGCTTAATGGGGGGGCCCTATGGCTACACCTTC
CASSLMGGPYGYTF
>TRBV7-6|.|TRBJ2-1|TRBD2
TGTGCCAGCAGCTTAACCGGGACTAGCGGGTCCAATGAGCAGTTCTTC
CASSLTGTSGSNEQFF
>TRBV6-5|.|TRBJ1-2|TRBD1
TGTGCCAGCAGTTACGGGACAGGGGGCTATGGCTACACCTTC
CASSYGTGGYGYTF
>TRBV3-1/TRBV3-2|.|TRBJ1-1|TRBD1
TGTGCCAGCAGCCACCGACAGGGGAATCGAGGAGCTTTCTTT
CASSHRQGNRGAFF
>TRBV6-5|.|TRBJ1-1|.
TGTGCCAGCAGTTCAGCAGGGGCCCCGAACACTGAAGCTTTCTTT
CASSSAGAPNTEAFF
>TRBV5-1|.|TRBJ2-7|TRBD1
TGCGCCAGCAGCTTGTCCGGACAGGGATCCGAGCAGTACTTC
CASSLSGQGSEQYF
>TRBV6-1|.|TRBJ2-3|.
TGTGCCAGCAGTGAAGCTCTTCTGCGCCCGACAGATACGCAGTATTTT
CASSEALLRPTDTQYF
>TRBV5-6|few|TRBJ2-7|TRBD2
TGTGCCAGCAGCCCGGGGGGGACCATGGGGGGGCAGTACTTC
CASSPGGTMGGQYF
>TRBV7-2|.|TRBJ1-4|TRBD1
TGTGCCAGCAGCGAAGACAGGGGGTATGAAAAACTGTTTTTT
CASSEDRGYEKLFF
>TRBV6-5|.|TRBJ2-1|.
TGTGCCAGCCGACCTGGCCAGGTTTCTGAGCAGTTCTTC
CASRPGQVSEQFF
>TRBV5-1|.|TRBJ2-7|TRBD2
TGCGCCAGCAGCTTTGGGGACTACCAGTACGAGCAGTACTTC
CASSFGDYQYEQYF
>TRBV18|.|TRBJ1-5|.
TGTGCCAGCTCACTAATAGGGGTGTCGGATCAGCCCCAGCATTTT
CASSLIGVSDQPQHF
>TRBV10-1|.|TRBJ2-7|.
TGCGCCAGCAGTCCCCCTGGGGTCCAGGGGAGTTACGAGCAGTACTTC
CASSPPGVQGSYEQYF
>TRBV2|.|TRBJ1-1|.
TGTGCCAGCATTGGAGACAGAAATTCTGAAGCTTTCTTT
CASIGDRNSEAFF
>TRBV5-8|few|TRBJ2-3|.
TGTGCCAGCAGCTTGCGGACAGTCACAGATACGCAGTATTTT
CASSLRTVTDTQYF
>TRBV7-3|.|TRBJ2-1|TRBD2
TGTGCCAGCAGCTCACAAAGACTAGCGGGGATCTACAATGAGCAGTTCTTC
CASSSQRLAGIYNEQFF
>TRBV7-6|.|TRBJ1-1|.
TGTGCCAGCAGCTTAAGTCGGGTGTCTGAAGCTTTCTTT
CASSLSRVSEAFF
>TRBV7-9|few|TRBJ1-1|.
TGTGCCAGCAGCTTACAAGGAGATGACACTGAAGCTTTCTTT
CASSLQGDDTEAFF
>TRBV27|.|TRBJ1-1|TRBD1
TGTGCCAGCAGCTATCAGGGGGTTGGCACTGAAGCTTTCTTT
CASSYQGVGTEAFF
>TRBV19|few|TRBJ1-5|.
TGTGCCAGTAGTATATTTGGGCAGGCCAATCAGCCCCAGCATTTT
CASSIFGQANQPQHF
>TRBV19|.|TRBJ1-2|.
TGTGCCAGTAGCTTGGACTGGCGCGATGGCTACACCTTC
CASSLDWRDGYTF
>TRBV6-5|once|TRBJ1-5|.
TGTGCCAGCAGTTACGGCGGGGGTCAGCCCCAGCATTTT
CASSYGGGQPQHF
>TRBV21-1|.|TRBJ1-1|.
TGTGCCAGCACCCCGTTTGCGATCCAGGCTGAAGCTTTCTTT
CASTPFAIQAEAFF
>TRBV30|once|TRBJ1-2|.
TGTGCCTGGAGTGTACAGGGAACCCTCTACACCTTC
CAWSVQGTLYTF
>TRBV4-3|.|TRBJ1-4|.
TGCGCCAGCAGCCAGGGGGCGCGAGAAAAACTGTTTTTT
CASSQGAREKLFF
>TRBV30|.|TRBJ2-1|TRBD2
TGTGCCTGGAGTGCGGGGGGGCCCCATGAGCAGTTCTTC
CAWSAGGPHEQFF
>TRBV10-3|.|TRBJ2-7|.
TGTGCCATCAGTGAGTCTAACGGAGGGGCCTACGAGCAGTACTTC
CAISESNGGAYEQYF
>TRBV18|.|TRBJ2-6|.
TGTGCCAGCTCACTACAGGACTCTGGGGCCAACGTCCTGACTTTC
CASSLQDSGANVLTF
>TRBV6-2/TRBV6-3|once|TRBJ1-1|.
TGTGCCAGCAGCTGGACAGTGAACACTGAAGCTTTCTTT
CASSWTVNTEAFF
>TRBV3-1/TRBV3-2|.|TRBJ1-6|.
TGTGCCAGCAGCCAAGCGGGGGGGGCGGTCAATTCACCCCTCCACTTT
CASSQAGGAVNSPLHF
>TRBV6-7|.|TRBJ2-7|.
TGTGCCAGCAGTTACAGACACCTAATCTACGAGCAGTACTTC
CASSYRHLIYEQYF
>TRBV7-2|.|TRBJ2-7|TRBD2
TGTGCCAGCAGCTTATTCGGGACTAGCGGCTCCTACGAGCAGTACTTC
CASSLFGTSGSYEQYF
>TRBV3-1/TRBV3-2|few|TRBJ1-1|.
TGTGCCAGCAGCTGGGAGAGCACTGAAGCTTTCTTT
CASSWESTEAFF
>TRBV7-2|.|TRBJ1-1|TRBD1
TGTGCCAGCAGCTCCCAGGGGGTAGGCACTGAAGCTTTCTTT
CASSSQGVGTEAFF
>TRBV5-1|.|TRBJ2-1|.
TGCGCCAGCAGCCAAAACAATGAGCAGTTCTTC
CASSQNNEQFF
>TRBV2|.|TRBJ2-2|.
TGTGCCAGCAGTGAACAGGGTGGCAGCCGCACCGGGGAGCTGTTTTTT
CASSEQGGSRTGELFF